This T cell receptor beta chain emerged from a study of T cell changes during pregnancy in multiple sclerosis. J lost 1 base, V lost 7 bases, and 9 bases had no gene match. CDR1 and CDR2 (germline): MDHEN, SYDVKM. This CDR3 is built from 16 residues. This clone was picked up one time. Method: immunoSEQ multiplex PCR; TCRdb's copy keeps in-frame clones and lacks some. Here the sample spans 38,000 or so clones, 91% being singletons. The clonotype was recovered from a female donor with multiple sclerosis, enrolled in a pregnancy study. The starting material was CD8+ T cells from peripheral blood mononuclear cells, obtained before pregnancy. This chain uses TRBV28 with TRBJ1-5; 8 bases line up with TRBD1. The CDR3 sequence is CASTLARGPSNQPQHF. CDR3 in DNA: TGTGCCAGCACCTTGGCCAGGGGGCCCAGCAATCAGCCCCAGCATTTT.